The 21 T cell receptor beta chains below come from one sample, sequenced in a study of Ad26.COV2.S vaccination and SARS-CoV-2 variants. This sample's treatment: around 19 received Ad26.COV2.S at low or high dose, single or two shots; five or six received placebo; per-sample allocation not given. Material that was analyzed had been drawn on day 63 after the first vaccine or placebo injection. The method was immunoSEQ multiplex PCR; TCRdb's version includes in-frame clones alone and lacks a portion of them. The table records around 400,000 clones, approximately 92% of them present only once. The sequencing used peripheral blood, collected in a trial of Ad26.COV2.S vaccine versus placebo. These receptors all stem from a person aged 18-65 years who received the Ad26.COV2.S COVID-19 vaccine or a placebo.

This rearrangement joins TRBV5-1 to TRBJ1-1; D gene unclear. With 0 bases removed from V and 7 bases from J, the gap between germline ends came to 10 bases. Germline assignment: CDR1 SGHRS and CDR2 YFSETQ. The CDR3 contains 13 residues. CDR3: CASSLEPADEAFF. In DNA, the CDR3 is TGCGCCAGCAGCTTGGAACCGGCCGATGAAGCTTTCTTT. The variable domain in full, completed from reference TRBV5-1 and TRBJ1-1, reads KAGVTQTPRYLIKTRGQQVTLSCSPISGHRSVSWYQQTPGQGLQFLFEYFSETQRNKGNFPGRFSGRQFSNSRSEMNVSTLELGDSALYLCASSLEPADEAFFGQGTRLTVV.

This chain connects TRBV6-2 or TRBV6-3 to TRBJ2-4, with D perhaps being TRBD1 or TRBD2 (5 bases each). The CDR3 contains 14 residues. Trimming took 6 bases from V and 8 from J, leaving 17 bases between them. The V gene's germline CDR1 is MNHEY and CDR2 SVGEGT. Here the CDR3 reads CASSSTMMGDIQYF. The CDR3 DNA reads as TGTGCCAGCAGCTCCACGATGATGGGGGACATTCAGTACTTC.

The V and J genes are TRBV5-4 and TRBJ2-1, with 10 bases lining up with TRBD2. The CDR3 loop spans 17 amino acids. Germline V gene sequence: CDR1 SGHNT, CDR2 YYREEE (reference sequence). Trimming removed 4 bases from V and 10 bases from J; junction bases left unmatched: 17. This CDR3 reads CASSKEGIAGGMGEQFF. DNA for the CDR3: TGTGCCAGCAGCAAGGAAGGGATAGCGGGAGGTATGGGGGAGCAGTTCTTC. Full variable domain (missing parts from reference TRBV5-4 and TRBJ2-1): ETGVTQSPTHLIKTRGQQVTLRCSSQSGHNTVSWYQQALGQGPQFIFQYYREEENGRGNFPPRFSGLQFPNYSSELNVNALELDDSALYLCASSKEGIAGGMGEQFFGPGTRLTVL.

This sequence joins TRBV3-1 (or the pseudogene TRBV3-2) and TRBJ2-5; no clear D. CDR3 length: 12 residues. Trimming took 0 bases from V and 5 from J, leaving 4 bases between them. Germline V gene sequence: CDR1 LGHDT, CDR2 YNNKEL (reference sequence). The CDR3 spells CASSQETETQYF. For the CDR3, the DNA is TGTGCCAGCAGCCAAGAAACCGAGACCCAGTACTTC.

The gene calls are TRBV6-6 and TRBJ2-7, with D perhaps matching TRBD1 (5 bases). This CDR3 comprises 13 residues. Germline V gene lookup returns CDR1 MNHNY and CDR2 SVGAGI (reference sequence). Trimming left V 0 bases short and J 3 bases short, with 6 bases between. CDR3 nucleotides: TGTGCCAGCAGTTACTCGCAGGGCTACGAGCAGTACTTC. It encodes CASSYSQGYEQYF.

The chain has TRBV21-1 and TRBJ2-6; the tabulated D call, TRBD2, remains unverified against the DNA. TRBV21-1 is assigned pseudogene status. The CDR3 is 16 residues long. CDR3 nucleotides: TGTGCCAGCAGCAAAGCGAGGATGTCAGGGGCCAACGTCCTGACTTTC. This encodes CASSKARMSGANVLTF.

V gene TRBV19 combines with J gene TRBJ2-3; D not certain. The CDR3 totals 12 residues. V gave up 5 bases and J gave up 1 base, with 4 bases separating them. CDR1 is LNHDA and CDR2 is SQIVND in the germline V gene (reference sequence). CDR3 amino acids: CASSPRTDTQYF. As DNA, the CDR3 is TGTGCCAGTAGTCCACGCACAGATACGCAGTATTTT. The entire variable domain, with the rest obtained from reference TRBV19 and TRBJ2-3, is as follows: DGGITQSPKYLFRKEGQNVTLSCEQNLNHDAMYWYRQDPGQGLRLIYYSQIVNDFQKGDIAEGYSVSREKKESFPLTVTSAQKNPTAFYLCASSPRTDTQYFGPGTRLTVL.

J is TRBJ1-5 and V is TRBV15; D ambiguous. V was trimmed by 1 base and J by 6 bases, leaving 4 bases between them. The germline V gene encodes CDR1 LNHNV and CDR2 YYDKDF (reference sequence). The length of the CDR3 is 12 residues. The chain's CDR3 is CATSRASQPQHF. In DNA form, the CDR3 reads TGTGCCACCAGCAGAGCTAGTCAGCCCCAGCATTTT.

This clone was recorded once. V usage is TRBV19 and J usage is TRBJ2-3, with TRBD2 identical over 10 bases. The germline CDR1 and CDR2 sequences are LNHDA and SQIVND (reference sequence). The CDR3 is 15 residues long. V lost 5 bases, J lost 3 bases, and 5 bases stayed unmatched. In nucleotides, the CDR3 is TGTGCCAGTAGTCTTCTAGCGGGAGTGACAGATACGCAGTATTTT. Translation gives CASSLLAGVTDTQYF.

The chain joins TRBV2 to TRBJ2-7, with 8 bases identical to TRBD1. Trimming cost V 4 bases and J 3 bases; bases outside gene matches: 8. The CDR3 consists of 15 residues. Germline V gene data show CDR1 as SNHLY and CDR2 as FYNNEI. The CDR3: CASSVIRGRNYEQYF. The DNA of the CDR3 is TGTGCCAGCAGTGTAATCAGGGGGCGAAACTACGAGCAGTACTTC.

V usage is TRBV27 and J usage is TRBJ2-1, with 13 bases lining up with TRBD2. Losses at the gene ends were 3 bases for V and 7 bases for J; bases not matched to a gene: 0. The CDR3 has 14 residues. The germline V gene encodes CDR1 MNHEY and CDR2 SMNVEV (reference sequence). The CDR3 DNA is TGTGCCAGCAGTTTGGGACTAGCGGGAAATGAGCAGTTCTTC. Protein: CASSLGLAGNEQFF.

The chain has TRBV7-2 and TRBJ2-5; D might be TRBD2 (6 bases). The CDR3 contains 14 residues. The V gene's germline CDR1 is SGHTA and CDR2 FQGNSA. V shed 2 bases and J shed 5 bases, with 12 bases lying between them. In DNA form, the CDR3 reads TGTGCCAGCAGCTTACTATGGGGAGGTGAGACCCAGTACTTC. It specifies CASSLLWGGETQYF.

The J gene is TRBJ2-7, the V gene TRBV28; 10 bases fit TRBD1. Unmatched junction bases numbered 9, after V lost 6 bases and J lost 4 bases. This CDR3 region has 15 residues. CDR1 and CDR2 from the germline V gene are MDHEN and SYDVKM. CDR3 DNA: TGTGCCAGCAGCGACTCGACAGGGGGCCTATACGAGCAGTACTTC. It is translated as CASSDSTGGLYEQYF. Combining the CDR3 with reference TRBV28 and TRBJ2-7 gives the whole variable domain DVKVTQSSRYLVKRTGEKVFLECVQDMDHENMFWYRQDPGLGLRLIYFSYDVKMKEKGDIPEGYSVSREKKERFSLILESASTNQTSMYLCASSDSTGGLYEQYFGPGTRLTVT.

V gene TRBV6-5 combines with J gene TRBJ1-3; weak D call: TRBD1 (5 bases). Trimming cost V 5 bases and J 7 bases, with 15 bases left between them. Germline V CDR1 and CDR2: MNHEY, SVGAGI. The CDR3 sequence is 14 residues long. The CDR3, as DNA: TGTGCCAGCAGTAAGGAACGACAGATTAACACCATATATTTT. Residues: CASSKERQINTIYF.

The chain has TRBV3-1 (or the pseudogene TRBV3-2) and TRBJ1-2, with D perhaps TRBD1 (5 bases). This CDR3 comprises 14 residues. Trimming cost V 0 bases and J 4 bases, with 9 bases left between them. The germline gives CDR1 LGHDT, CDR2 YNNKEL (reference sequence). The CDR3 loop is CASSQDWGGYGYTF. CDR3 in DNA: TGTGCCAGCAGCCAAGATTGGGGCGGCTATGGCTACACCTTC.

This clone has only a few counts. V usage is TRBV27 and J usage is TRBJ2-2; 8 bases align to TRBD2. CDR1 MNHEY and CDR2 SMNVEV come from the germline V gene (reference sequence). Losses at the gene ends were 1 base for V and 6 bases for J; bases not matched to a gene: 10. The CDR3 runs to 17 residues. The chain's CDR3 is CASSLFGSGSWAGELFF. CDR3 in DNA: TGTGCCAGCAGTTTATTTGGGAGCGGGAGCTGGGCCGGGGAGCTGTTTTTT.

The chain is built from TRBV29-1 and TRBJ2-7; TRBD2 matches at 8 bases. The CDR3 has 16 residues. Germline V gene data show CDR1 as SQVTM and CDR2 as ANQGSEA. V was clipped by 0 bases and J by 2 bases; unmatched bases: 9. CDR3 residues: CSVEEGVAGQTYEQYF. In nucleotides, the CDR3 is TGCAGCGTTGAAGAAGGGGTAGCGGGACAAACCTACGAGCAGTACTTC.

The chain uses TRBV19 and TRBJ2-1; D unresolved. The CDR3 has 14 amino acids. V was shortened by 4 bases and J by 0 bases, with 7 bases between the two germline ends. CDR1 and CDR2 from the germline V gene are LNHDA and SQIVND (reference sequence). CDR3 protein: CASSTESSYNEQFF. The CDR3 bases are TGTGCCAGTAGTACGGAGAGCTCCTACAATGAGCAGTTCTTC.

This chain joins TRBV30 and TRBJ2-1, with TRBD2 matching 14 bases. Germline V lookup: CDR1 GTSNPN, CDR2 SVGIG (reference sequence). V gave up 2 bases and J gave up 15 bases; unmatched junction bases: 18. The CDR3 consists of 17 residues. This CDR3 reads CAWSIGGTSGRLRNRFF. Written as DNA, the CDR3 is TGTGCCTGGAGTATAGGTGGGACTAGCGGGAGACTTCGCAATCGGTTCTTC. Based on the CDR3 plus reference TRBV30 and TRBJ2-1, the full variable domain is SQTIHQWPATLVQPVGSPLSLECTVEGTSNPNLYWYRQAAGRGLQLLFYSVGIGQISSEVPQNLSASRPQDRQFILSSKKLLLSDSGFYLCAWSIGGTSGRLRNRFFGPGTRLTVL.

The rearrangement joins TRBV21-1 to TRBJ1-6. TRBV21-1 is annotated as a pseudogene. The CDR3 runs to 14 residues. For the CDR3, the DNA is TGTGCCAGCAGTTTGCCGAAAGTCCGTTCACCCCTCCACTTT. Amino acid sequence: CASSLPKVRSPLHF.

In this sample, this clone turned up once. This rearrangement joins TRBV2 to TRBJ1-2; TRBD1 agrees at 9 bases. Trimming removed 1 base from V and 4 bases from J; junction bases left unmatched: 7. The V gene's germline CDR1 is SNHLY and CDR2 FYNNEI. The CDR3 has 16 residues. CDR3: CASSEEGTGRIYGYTF. CDR3 nucleotide sequence: TGTGCCAGCAGTGAAGAAGGGACAGGGCGAATCTATGGCTACACCTTC.